The 24 T cell receptor beta chains reported below all come from one sample, sequenced in a study of metastatic and nonmetastatic thyroid tumors. TCRdb re-clonotyped the PCR reads through MiXCR. This table has about 16,000 clones, roughly 25% appearing once. Thyroid surgery had not been preceded by any treatment in any patient. The specimen was blood. All receptors derive from a male donor with papillary thyroid cancer or a benign thyroid nodule (not recorded which). Some clones in this sample may be carry-over from other donors' samples.

This clone is judged medium-sized (0.01 to 0.1%). This rearrangement joins TRBV5-1 to TRBJ1-2; D call uncertain. This CDR3 has 14 amino acids. From germline, CDR1 is SGHRS and CDR2 YFSETQ. The ends were cut back, 1 base at V and 4 bases at J, with 11 bases in the middle. CDR3 bases: TGCGCCAGCAGCTTGAGTACCAAGATCTATGGCTACACCTTC. It is translated as CASSLSTKIYGYTF.

This clone rates as medium-sized. The rearrangement uses TRBV27 and TRBJ2-7; possible D gene TRBD2, 5 bases. Germline CDR1 reads MNHEY; CDR2 reads SMNVEV (reference sequence). The germline V and J ends were trimmed by 3 bases and 0 bases, with 12 bases remaining between them. The CDR3 is made up of 15 amino acids. The CDR3 reads CASSLSPGSSYEQYF. CDR3 coding DNA: TGTGCCAGCAGTTTGTCCCCGGGAAGCTCCTACGAGCAGTACTTC.

By share, this clone ranks as medium-sized (0.01 to 0.1%). The V gene is TRBV30, the J gene TRBJ1-5, with D perhaps TRBD1 (5 bases). Germline CDR1 reads GTSNPN; CDR2 reads SVGIG (reference sequence). This CDR3 is built from 14 residues. Deletions cut 2 bases from V and 3 bases from J, with 11 bases between. The CDR3 reads CAWSRGLPNQPQHF. DNA for the CDR3: TGTGCCTGGAGTCGGGGACTTCCCAATCAGCCCCAGCATTTT. The full variable domain, in which reference TRBV30 and TRBJ1-5 provide the parts outside the CDR3, is SQTIHQWPATLVQPVGSPLSLECTVEGTSNPNLYWYRQAAGRGLQLLFYSVGIGQISSEVPQNLSASRPQDRQFILSSKKLLLSDSGFYLCAWSRGLPNQPQHFGDGTRLSIL.

This clone is medium-sized (0.01 to 0.1%). V gene TRBV20-1 combines with J gene TRBJ2-7, with no clear D. The germline CDR1 and CDR2 sequences are DFQATT and SNEGSKA (reference sequence). The CDR3 has 13 amino acids. With 1 base removed from V and 3 bases from J, the gap between germline ends came to 10 bases. CDR3 sequence reads: CSARGLRDYEQYF. CDR3 sequence (DNA): TGCAGTGCTAGAGGGTTAAGGGACTACGAGCAGTACTTC.

This clone appeared many times. The chain employs TRBV27 and TRBJ2-3; D possibly corresponds to TRBD2 (7 bases). V was pared by 3 bases and J by 6 bases, with 16 bases between. This CDR3 has 15 residues. Germline V lookup: CDR1 MNHEY, CDR2 SMNVEV (reference sequence). The CDR3 loop is CASSFKGGGRDTQYF. DNA for the CDR3: TGTGCCAGCAGTTTCAAGGGGGGGGGGAGGGATACGCAGTATTTT.

This clone was detected only a few times. The chain is built from TRBV6-6 and TRBJ1-2; 7 bases match TRBD1. The germline V gene encodes CDR1 MNHNY and CDR2 SVGAGI (reference sequence). After removal of 5 bases from V and 1 base from J, the junction contained 10 bases not matched to a gene. The CDR3 runs 16 residues. DNA of the CDR3: TGTGCCAGCAGTACTCCCCCGGGACAGTATAACTATGGCTACACCTTC. Protein: CASSTPPGQYNYGYTF.

In its sample, this clone ranks as medium-sized. The J gene is TRBJ2-7, the V gene TRBV27; D might be TRBD1 or TRBD2, each matching 5 bases. The CDR3 loop spans 14 amino acids. The germline V gene encodes CDR1 MNHEY and CDR2 SMNVEV (reference sequence). Trimming cost V 2 bases and J 2 bases, with 10 bases left between them. The CDR3 loop is CASSLRGATYEQYF. As DNA, the CDR3 is TGTGCCAGCAGTTTAAGAGGGGCAACCTACGAGCAGTACTTC.

This clone has a count of ten or more. The chain recombines TRBV13 with TRBJ2-7; TRBD2 matches at 11 bases. CDR3 length equals 15 residues. V gave up 1 base and J gave up 3 bases; unmatched junction bases: 2. CDR1 is PRHDT and CDR2 is FYEKMQ in the germline V gene (reference sequence). CDR3 amino acids: CASSLALAGVYEQYF. The CDR3 DNA follows: TGTGCCAGCAGCTTAGCACTAGCGGGAGTCTACGAGCAGTACTTC.

This clone was observed at least ten times. In nucleotides, the CDR3 is TGTGCCAGCAGTCCTTTCTTAACGGGGAGCTCCTACGAGCAGTACTTC. It translates to CASSPFLTGSSYEQYF. The V gene is TRBV14, the J gene TRBJ2-7; D might be TRBD2 (5 bases). With 6 bases removed from V and 0 bases from J, the gap between germline ends came to 18 bases. Germline V CDR1 and CDR2: SGHDN, FVKESK. The CDR3 extends over 16 amino acids.

This clone was seen repeatedly, ten times or more. This chain connects TRBV20-1 to TRBJ2-3; 8 bases match TRBD1. CDR1 and CDR2 from the germline V gene are DFQATT and SNEGSKA (reference sequence). Losses at the gene ends were 7 bases for V and 2 bases for J; bases not matched to a gene: 11. This CDR3 contains 15 residues. In DNA, the CDR3 is TGCAGTGTCCCCAGACAGGGGATCATCACAGATACGCAGTATTTT. This gives the protein CSVPRQGIITDTQYF.

This clone is medium-sized (0.01 to 0.1%) within its sample. V gene TRBV19 combines with J gene TRBJ1-2; D gene ambiguous. Per the germline V gene, CDR1 is LNHDA and CDR2 is SQIVND (reference sequence). The CDR3 has 14 amino acids. The germline V and J ends were trimmed by 1 base and 2 bases, with 8 bases remaining between them. This CDR3 is CASSIAGPNYGYTF. The CDR3 DNA reads TGTGCCAGTAGTATAGCCGGCCCAAACTATGGCTACACCTTC.

This clone was seen at least ten times. A much larger clone lies one base from this, so it may be a read error. The rearrangement links TRBV12-3 or TRBV12-4 to TRBJ1-4; D may be TRBD1 (6 bases). The CDR3 runs 14 residues. CDR3 protein: CASRSGQTNEKPFF. As DNA, the CDR3 is TGTGCCAGCAGAAGTGGACAGACTAATGAAAAACCGTTTTTT.

This clone has more than one count but fewer than ten. This sequence joins TRBV20-1 and TRBJ2-7; 7 bases match TRBD2. Germline trimming cut 0 bases from V and 5 bases from J; bases unmatched to any gene: 7. Per germline, CDR1 DFQATT and CDR2 SNEGSKA (reference sequence). The CDR3 contains 14 residues. The CDR3 reads CSARDGAGKNEQYF. CDR3 coding DNA: TGCAGTGCTAGAGATGGAGCGGGAAAGAACGAGCAGTACTTC.

This clone appeared a few times. This chain connects TRBV6-2 or TRBV6-3 to TRBJ2-2, with TRBD1 as a possible D gene (5 bases). The CDR3 is 14 residues long. Germline values: CDR1 MNHEY, CDR2 SVGEGT. V shed 5 bases and J shed 3 bases, with 10 bases lying between them. The CDR3 DNA sequence: TGTGCCAGCAGTCCAAGACAGTACACCGGGGAGCTGTTTTTT. Its protein is CASSPRQYTGELFF.

This clone is categorized as medium-sized. The J gene is TRBJ1-6, the V gene TRBV11-2; D might be TRBD1 (6 bases). V was pared by 0 bases and J by 10 bases, with 19 bases between. Germline V gene sequence: CDR1 SGHAT, CDR2 FQNNGV. The CDR3 extends over 17 amino acids. DNA for the CDR3: TGTGCCAGCAGCTTAGAGTCCGGTTGGGGGACAATGTCACCCCTCCACTTT. Translated: CASSLESGWGTMSPLHF.

Sample share makes this clone medium-sized. The chain carries TRBV6-5 and TRBJ1-1; D gene unclear. The CDR3 loop spans 15 amino acids. Germline CDR1 and CDR2: MNHEY and SVGAGI. The ends were cut back, 2 bases at V and 5 bases at J, with 15 bases in the middle. In nucleotides, the CDR3 is TGTGCCAGCAGTTACGGGTACGTGGACGGGACTGAAGCTTTCTTT. Amino acids: CASSYGYVDGTEAFF.

This clone was seen at least ten times. V gene TRBV5-6 combines with J gene TRBJ1-1, with D perhaps TRBD1 (6 bases). The CDR3 contains 15 residues. Germline V gives CDR1 SGHDT, CDR2 YYEEEE. V lost 6 bases and J lost 6, with 21 bases in between. The CDR3 loop reads CASIFNRAPLPEAFF. CDR3 nucleotides: TGTGCCAGCATCTTTAACAGGGCCCCGTTGCCTGAAGCTTTCTTT.

This clone was recorded many times. This rearrangement joins TRBV2 to TRBJ1-4; D is ambiguous. The CDR3 has 12 amino acids. V gave up 6 bases and J gave up 8 bases, with 10 bases separating them. Germline V gene data show CDR1 as SNHLY and CDR2 as FYNNEI. As DNA, the CDR3 is TGTGCCAGCAGGGGAAATGGGGAAAAACTGTTTTTT. This codes for CASRGNGEKLFF. The complete variable domain, with remaining parts taken from reference TRBV2 and TRBJ1-4, reads EPEVTQTPSHQVTQMGQEVILRCVPISNHLYFYWYRQILGQKVEFLVSFYNNEISEKSEIFDDQFSVERPDGSNFTLKIRSTKLEDSAMYFCASRGNGEKLFFGSGTQLSVL.

Within the sample, this clone is large. CDR3 sequence reads: CSARAWREYRYTQYF. The DNA of the CDR3 is TGCAGTGCTAGAGCCTGGCGGGAGTATCGTTATACGCAGTATTTT. This rearrangement joins TRBV20-1 to TRBJ2-3; 7 bases match TRBD2. Germline CDR1 is DFQATT and CDR2 is SNEGSKA (reference sequence). Germline trimming cut 1 base from V and 7 bases from J; bases unmatched to any gene: 11. This CDR3 is 15 amino acids long.

This clone was counted ten times or more. V and J are TRBV7-2 and TRBJ2-3; D unresolved. This CDR3 has 19 amino acids. The V end was cut by 1 base, the J end by 1 base, with 21 bases between. In germline, CDR1 is SGHTA, CDR2 FQGNSA. CDR3 sequence (DNA): TGTGCCAGCAGCTTAGGGGGAAAGACCTTCCTCGGCGGCACAGATACGCAGTATTTT. Translation: CASSLGGKTFLGGTDTQYF.

In this sample, this clone is medium-sized. V and J are TRBV20-1 and TRBJ2-7; the D gene could be TRBD1 or TRBD2 (5 bases each). Trimming removed 6 bases at V and 0 bases at J, with 12 bases between. The CDR3 runs 13 residues. Germline values: CDR1 DFQATT, CDR2 SNEGSKA (reference sequence). CDR3 protein: CSAPGPYSYEQYF. The DNA for the CDR3 is TGCAGTGCCCCGGGGCCCTACTCCTACGAGCAGTACTTC.

This clone rates as medium-sized. The genes are TRBV5-1 and TRBJ1-2; D ambiguous. The CDR3 has 12 residues. Trimming removed 4 bases from V and 8 bases from J, with 12 bases in between. Germline assignment: CDR1 SGHRS and CDR2 YFSETQ. CDR3 sequence reads: CASSGDDKGYTF. The CDR3 nucleotides are TGCGCCAGCAGCGGAGACGATAAGGGCTACACCTTC.

This clone is medium-sized in the sample. The chain recombines TRBV20-1 with TRBJ1-2; 7 positions match TRBD1. V lost 3 bases to trimming and J lost 7 bases; unmatched junction nucleotides: 5. This CDR3 has 12 amino acids. Germline CDR1 and CDR2: DFQATT and SNEGSKA (reference sequence). CDR3 DNA: TGCAGTGCTAGTGAGGGGGCGGTTGGCTACACCTTC. It specifies CSASEGAVGYTF.

This clone was picked up many times. The same CDR3 is also encoded by other DNA sequences in this sample. The chain is built from TRBV5-1 and TRBJ1-1; D not resolved. In germline, CDR1 is SGHRS, CDR2 YFSETQ. With 5 bases removed from V and 1 base from J, the gap between germline ends came to 12 bases. CDR3 length equals 14 residues. CDR3 amino acids: CASRLLHANTEAFF. For the CDR3, the DNA is TGCGCCAGCAGGCTGTTACACGCGAACACTGAAGCTTTCTTT. Full variable domain (missing parts from reference TRBV5-1 and TRBJ1-1): KAGVTQTPRYLIKTRGQQVTLSCSPISGHRSVSWYQQTPGQGLQFLFEYFSETQRNKGNFPGRFSGRQFSNSRSEMNVSTLELGDSALYLCASRLLHANTEAFFGQGTRLTVV.